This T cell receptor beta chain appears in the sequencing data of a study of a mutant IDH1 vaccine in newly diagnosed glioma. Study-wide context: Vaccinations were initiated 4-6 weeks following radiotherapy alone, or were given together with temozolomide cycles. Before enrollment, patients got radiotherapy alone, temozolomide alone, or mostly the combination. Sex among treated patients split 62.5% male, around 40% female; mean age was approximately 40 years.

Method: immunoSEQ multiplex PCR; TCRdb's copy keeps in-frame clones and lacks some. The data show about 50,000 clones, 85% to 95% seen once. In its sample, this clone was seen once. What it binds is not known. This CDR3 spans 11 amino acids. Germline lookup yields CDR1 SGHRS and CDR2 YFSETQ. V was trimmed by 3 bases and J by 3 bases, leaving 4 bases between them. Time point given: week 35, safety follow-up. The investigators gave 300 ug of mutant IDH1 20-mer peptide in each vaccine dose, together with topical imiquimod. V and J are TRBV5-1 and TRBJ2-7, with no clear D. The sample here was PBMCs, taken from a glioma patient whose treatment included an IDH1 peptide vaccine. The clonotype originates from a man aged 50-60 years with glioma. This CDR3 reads CASSSHYEQYF. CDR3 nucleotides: TGCGCCAGCAGCTCCCACTACGAGCAGTACTTC.